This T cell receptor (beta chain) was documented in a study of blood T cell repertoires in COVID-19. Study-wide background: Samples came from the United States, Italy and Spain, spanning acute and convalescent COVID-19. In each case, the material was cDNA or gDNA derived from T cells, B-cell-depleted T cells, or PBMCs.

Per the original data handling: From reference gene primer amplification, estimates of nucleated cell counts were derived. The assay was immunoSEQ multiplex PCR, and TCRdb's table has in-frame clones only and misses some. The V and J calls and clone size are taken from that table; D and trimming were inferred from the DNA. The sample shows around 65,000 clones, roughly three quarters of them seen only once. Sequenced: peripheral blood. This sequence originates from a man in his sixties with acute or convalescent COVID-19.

CDR3 DNA sequence: TGTGCCAGCAGTTACTCGACAGGGAGCCATGGCTACACCTTC. It translates to CASSYSTGSHGYTF. This chain connects TRBV6-5 to TRBJ1-2; 7 nucleotides line up with TRBD1. This CDR3 is built from 14 residues. Trimming cost V 0 bases and J 6 bases; bases outside gene matches: 4. Germline V gene data show CDR1 as MNHEY and CDR2 as SVGAGI.